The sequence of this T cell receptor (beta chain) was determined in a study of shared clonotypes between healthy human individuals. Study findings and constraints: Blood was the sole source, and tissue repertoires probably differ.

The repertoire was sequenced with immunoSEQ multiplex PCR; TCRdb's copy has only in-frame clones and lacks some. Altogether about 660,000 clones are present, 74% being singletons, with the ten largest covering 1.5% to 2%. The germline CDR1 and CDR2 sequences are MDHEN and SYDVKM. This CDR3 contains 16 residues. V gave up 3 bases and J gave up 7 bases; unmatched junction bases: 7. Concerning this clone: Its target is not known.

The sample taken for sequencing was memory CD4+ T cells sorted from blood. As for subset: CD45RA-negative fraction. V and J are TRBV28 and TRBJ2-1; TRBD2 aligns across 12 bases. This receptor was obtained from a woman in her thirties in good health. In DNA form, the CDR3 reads TGTGCCAGCAGTTTCAATCTAGCGGGAGGGGGAAATGAGCAGTTCTTC. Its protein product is CASSFNLAGGGNEQFF. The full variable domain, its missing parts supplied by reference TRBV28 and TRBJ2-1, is DVKVTQSSRYLVKRTGEKVFLECVQDMDHENMFWYRQDPGLGLRLIYFSYDVKMKEKGDIPEGYSVSREKKERFSLILESASTNQTSMYLCASSFNLAGGGNEQFFGPGTRLTVL.